One and the same sample provided the 4 T cell receptor beta chains below, sequenced in a study of vaccination effects on CD4 cells after COVID-19. No antigen has been identified for these receptors. With 10 to 11 days of culture completed, CD4+ T cells were isolated. Only in-frame clones appear in the TCRdb table, and some are missing; sequencing was by immunoSEQ multiplex PCR. The top ten clones hold around a quarter of a sample with roughly 60,000 clones, 72% of them seen once. Sequencing was performed on CD4+ T cells from PBMCs cultured without peptide, taken before COVID-19 vaccination. The receptors shown here come from a human donor who had a prior SARS-CoV-2 infection.

The chain joins TRBV9 to TRBJ2-7; the match to TRBD2 covers 8 bases. This CDR3 comprises 14 residues. V gave up 0 bases and J gave up 4 bases; unmatched junction bases: 3. The germline CDR1 and CDR2 sequences are SGDLS and YYNGEE. CDR3 protein: CASSVDAGGYEQYF. The CDR3 nucleotides are TGTGCCAGCAGCGTAGATGCGGGGGGATACGAGCAGTACTTC.

The V call is TRBV18, the J call TRBJ2-1, with D perhaps matching TRBD2 (6 bases). Trimming cost V 6 bases and J 8 bases, with 14 bases left between them. This CDR3 has 13 residues. CDR1 is KGHSH, CDR2 LQKENI, per germline. CDR3 sequence reads: CASSPPGLHEQFF. CDR3 coding DNA: TGTGCCAGCTCGCCTCCGGGACTGCATGAGCAGTTCTTC.

The chain recombines TRBV5-1 with TRBJ2-1, with 13 nucleotides matching TRBD2. Germline V CDR1 and CDR2: SGHRS, YFSETQ. Trimming cost V 0 bases and J 8 bases; bases outside gene matches: 11. This CDR3 is built from 18 residues. CDR3 protein: CASSLGTSGGTFLDEQFF. In DNA form, the CDR3 reads TGCGCCAGCAGCTTGGGGACTAGCGGGGGCACGTTTCTGGATGAGCAGTTCTTC. Filled out from reference TRBV5-1 and TRBJ2-1, the complete variable domain reads KAGVTQTPRYLIKTRGQQVTLSCSPISGHRSVSWYQQTPGQGLQFLFEYFSETQRNKGNFPGRFSGRQFSNSRSEMNVSTLELGDSALYLCASSLGTSGGTFLDEQFFGPGTRLTVL.

This chain links TRBV18 with TRBJ1-3; 9 positions agree with TRBD1. Germline values: CDR1 KGHSH, CDR2 LQKENI. V shed 4 bases and J 7 bases; nucleotides not matched to a gene: 11. This CDR3 region has 16 residues. The CDR3 bases are TGTGCCAGCTCACAAATCCGGGACAGGGTGCGGAACACCATATATTTT. Protein: CASSQIRDRVRNTIYF.